This T cell receptor beta chain was recovered during a study of shared clonotypes between healthy human individuals. Study-level points and caveats: Among donors, sharing of clonotypes was expected to be affected by sequencing depth. Researchers sampled blood only, noting tissue repertoires likely differ.

Researchers ran the assay at a deep level. This table comes from immunoSEQ multiplex PCR, and its TCRdb copy is limited to in-frame clones, with some not included. The table lists 470,000 or so clones, approximately 78% of them singletons. With respect to this clone: What it binds is not known. A read error may produce the germline difference seen at one junction end.

Germline loops: CDR1 GTSNPN, CDR2 SVGIG (reference sequence). The CDR3 has 13 amino acids. Unsorted material relied on tens of millions of PBMCs as the source of genomic DNA. The TCR sequence derives from a woman in her thirties or forties in good health. Some clones in this sample may be carry-over from other donors' samples. The sample consisted of PBMCs. The V gene is TRBV30, the J gene TRBJ2-2; possible D gene TRBD2, 5 bases. Written as DNA, the CDR3 is TGTGCCTGGAGTGCCCGAGTTTACGGGGAGCTGCTTTTT. Protein product: CAWSARVYGELLF.